This TCR beta chain was sequenced in a study of control samples from healthy donors and cancer patients. Profiling relied on immunoSEQ multiplex PCR, and the TCRdb table lists in-frame clones only, not all of them. The sample has 100,000 or so clones, roughly 90% seen once. The CDR3 is 16 residues long. Germline lookup yields CDR1 SGHDN and CDR2 FVKESK. Trimming cost V 3 bases and J 7 bases; bases outside gene matches: 8. Specimen: blood. The genes are TRBV14 and TRBJ2-1; 11 nucleotides align to TRBD2. The sequence came from a woman aged 50 to 60 in good health. CDR3 sequence: CASSHFTGLADNEQFF. The CDR3, as DNA: TGTGCCAGCAGCCACTTCACGGGACTAGCGGATAATGAGCAGTTCTTC. The variable domain in full, completed from reference TRBV14 and TRBJ2-1, reads EAGVTQFPSHSVIEKGQTVTLRCDPISGHDNLYWYRRVMGKEIKFLLHFVKESKQDESGMPNNRFLAERTGGTYSTLKVQPAELEDSGVYFCASSHFTGLADNEQFFGPGTRLTVL.